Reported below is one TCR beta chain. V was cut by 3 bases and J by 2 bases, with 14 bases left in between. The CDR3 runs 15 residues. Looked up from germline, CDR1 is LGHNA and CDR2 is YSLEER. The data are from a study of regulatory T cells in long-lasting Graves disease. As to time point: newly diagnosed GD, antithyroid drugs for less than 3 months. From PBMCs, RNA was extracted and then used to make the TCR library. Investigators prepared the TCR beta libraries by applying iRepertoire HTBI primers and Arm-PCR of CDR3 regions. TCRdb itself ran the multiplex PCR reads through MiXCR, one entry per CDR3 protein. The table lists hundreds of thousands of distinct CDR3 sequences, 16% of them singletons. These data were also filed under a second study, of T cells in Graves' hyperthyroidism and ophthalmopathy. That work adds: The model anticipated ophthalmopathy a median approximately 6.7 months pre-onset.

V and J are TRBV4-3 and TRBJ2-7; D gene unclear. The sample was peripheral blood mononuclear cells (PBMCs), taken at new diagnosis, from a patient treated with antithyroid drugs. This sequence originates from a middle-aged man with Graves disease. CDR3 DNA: TGCGCCAGCAGCCATACAACCGGGCAGGCCTACGAGCAGTACTTC. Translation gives CASSHTTGQAYEQYF.